Each of the 21 T cell receptor beta chains below was sequenced from the same sample in a study of T cell repertoires in cytomegalovirus infection. TCRdb redid the calling of the reads with MiXCR, one entry per CDR3 protein. The data show around 130,000 distinct CDR3 sequences, 8.8% seen once. The sequenced sample was PBMCs. The receptors here all came from a human donor in good health (CMV status not recorded). Some clones in this sample may be carry-over from other donors' samples.

This clonotype was seen at least ten times. The CDR3 loop is CASSQGTGFQPQHF. Written as DNA, the CDR3 is TGCGCCAGCAGCCAGGGAACAGGGTTTCAGCCCCAGCATTTT. The V call is TRBV4-1, the J call TRBJ1-5; tentatively, D is TRBD1 (6 bases). Trimming pared 3 bases from V and 6 bases from J, leaving 12 bases between. This CDR3 is 14 amino acids long. CDR1 and CDR2 (germline): MGHRA, YSYEKL.

J is TRBJ2-1 and V is TRBV20-1; 7 bases agree with TRBD2. Trimming at V came to 5 bases and at J to 7 bases, leaving 14 bases not matched to a gene. The germline gives CDR1 DFQATT, CDR2 SNEGSKA (reference sequence). CDR3 size: 15 residues. The CDR3 nucleotides are TGCAGTGCTGGGCAGGGCGGGGGTTTGGGGAATGAGCAGTTCTTC. Translation: CSAGQGGGLGNEQFF.

This clonotype was counted at least ten times. The rearrangement uses TRBV7-9 and TRBJ1-2, with 11 bases fitting TRBD1. Germline V lookup: CDR1 SEHNR, CDR2 FQNEAQ (reference sequence). With 5 bases clipped from V and 2 bases from J, the junction kept 7 bases outside the gene matches. The CDR3 length is 16 residues. The CDR3 sequence: CASSTTGTGGNYGYTF. In DNA, the CDR3 is TGTGCCAGCAGCACAACCGGGACAGGGGGGAACTATGGCTACACCTTC. The full variable domain, in which reference TRBV7-9 and TRBJ1-2 provide the parts outside the CDR3, is DTGVSQNPRHKITKRGQNVTFRCDPISEHNRLYWYRQTLGQGPEFLTYFQNEAQLEKSRLLSDRFSAERPKGSFSTLEIQRTEQGDSAMYLCASSTTGTGGNYGYTFGSGTRLTVV.

This clonotype has ten or more counts. The chain has TRBV28 and TRBJ2-3; 7 bases align to TRBD1. The CDR3 extends over 14 amino acids. The ends lost 5 bases at V and 0 bases at J; junction bases unmatched: 2. The germline gives CDR1 MDHEN, CDR2 SYDVKM. This chain's CDR3 is CASSQGGSTDTQYF. The CDR3, as DNA: TGTGCCAGCAGTCAAGGGGGCAGCACAGATACGCAGTATTTT.

This clonotype was counted many times. The chain has TRBV12-3 or TRBV12-4 and TRBJ1-1; D may be TRBD1 (6 bases). V was trimmed by 3 bases and J by 5 bases, leaving 10 bases between them. The CDR3 is made up of 13 amino acids. CDR3 amino acids: CASSLSQGTEAFF. CDR3 coding DNA: TGTGCCAGCAGTTTGAGTCAGGGGACTGAAGCTTTCTTT.

In its sample, this clonotype was seen many times. The CDR3 loop reads CASSPNGDRRTDTQYF. DNA for the CDR3: TGTGCCAGCAGCCCGAATGGGGACAGACGCACAGATACGCAGTATTTT. V gene TRBV5-6 combines with J gene TRBJ2-3, with 7 nucleotides matching TRBD1. Germline CDR1 and CDR2: SGHDT and YYEEEE. There are 16 residues in the CDR3. The V gene end was trimmed by 4 bases and the J gene end by 1 base; junction bases not matched to a gene: 9.

Only a few counts were recorded for this clonotype. The chain is built from TRBV5-1 and TRBJ1-1, with D uncertain. The CDR3 is 14 residues long. V lost 1 base to trimming and J lost 1 base, with 8 bases between them. CDR1 is SGHRS, CDR2 YFSETQ, per germline. The CDR3 loop is CASSLKAENTEAFF. CDR3 bases: TGCGCCAGCAGCTTGAAGGCAGAGAACACTGAAGCTTTCTTT.

This clonotype was counted many times. This chain joins TRBV7-9 and TRBJ1-5; 7 nucleotides agree with TRBD1. This CDR3 is built from 13 residues. CDR1 and CDR2 (germline): SEHNR, FQNEAQ (reference sequence). Trimming cost V 10 bases and J 3 bases; bases outside gene matches: 6. CDR3 DNA sequence: TGTGCCATCCAGGGGGATAACAATCAGCCCCAGCATTTT. As protein: CAIQGDNNQPQHF.

The rearrangement joins TRBV5-5 to TRBJ2-7; 9 positions agree with TRBD1. V was pared by 4 bases and J by 3 bases, with 11 bases of the junction left unmatched. Germline-derived CDR1 and CDR2 are SGHKS and YYEKEE (reference sequence). This CDR3 is built from 16 residues. CDR3 coding DNA: TGTGCCAGCAGCCCCCGGCCGACAGGGGGTTTCTACGAGCAGTACTTC. It encodes CASSPRPTGGFYEQYF.

This clonotype was picked up many times. The gene calls are TRBV28 and TRBJ2-1; tentative D call: TRBD2 (5 bases). With 6 bases removed from V and 14 bases from J, the gap between germline ends came to 14 bases. The CDR3 loop spans 11 amino acids. Germline CDR1 MDHEN, CDR2 SYDVKM. The CDR3 nucleotides are TGTGCCAGCAGCACCGCGCCGGGGAAGTTCTTC. Protein product: CASSTAPGKFF.

This clonotype was detected many times. The rearrangement uses TRBV7-4 and TRBJ1-4; D not resolved. Looked up from germline, CDR1 is SGHVT and CDR2 is SQSDAQ. V was trimmed by 9 bases and J by 6 bases, leaving 23 bases between them. This CDR3 region has 16 residues. CDR3 amino acids: CASREVRSEGYEKLFF. CDR3 DNA: TGTGCCAGTAGGGAGGTACGCAGCGAGGGATATGAAAAACTGTTTTTT. Full variable domain (remainder filled in from reference TRBV7-4 and TRBJ1-4): GAGVSQSPRYKVAKRGRDVALRCDSISGHVTLYWYRQTLGQGSEVLTYSQSDAQRDKSGRPSGRFSAERPERSVSTLKIQRTEQGDSAVYLCASREVRSEGYEKLFFGSGTQLSVL.

This clonotype was seen a few times. This chain connects TRBV5-4 to TRBJ1-1, with 11 bases matching TRBD1. V lost 1 base to trimming and J lost 4 bases; unmatched junction nucleotides: 9. This CDR3 has 17 residues. Per germline, CDR1 SGHNT and CDR2 YYREEE (reference sequence). In nucleotides, the CDR3 is TGTGCCAGCAGCTTGTTTGGACAGGGGGCCTGGGTCACTGAAGCTTTCTTT. Amino acid sequence: CASSLFGQGAWVTEAFF.

The rearrangement joins TRBV20-1 to TRBJ1-2; 7 bases agree with TRBD1. Trimming removed 5 bases from V and 4 bases from J; junction bases left unmatched: 22. The germline gives CDR1 DFQATT, CDR2 SNEGSKA (reference sequence). This CDR3 contains 18 residues. DNA for the CDR3: TGCAGTGCTTTCGGCCCCGGGACAGAAAAAAAGTATGGCTATGGCTACACCTTC. It codes for CSAFGPGTEKKYGYGYTF.

This clonotype came up a few times. The chain links TRBV29-1 to TRBJ1-2; 12 nucleotides align to TRBD1. The CDR3 is made up of 16 amino acids. The V segment lost 3 bases and the J segment 8 bases; nucleotides outside the gene matches: 13. Germline values: CDR1 SQVTM, CDR2 ANQGSEA. The CDR3 DNA reads TGCAGCGTTGACCCGGGACAGGGGGCGCCAGGGTTCGGCTACACCTTC. Amino acids: CSVDPGQGAPGFGYTF.

This clonotype has at least ten counts. The chain combines TRBV7-2 with TRBJ2-5; D is undetermined. From germline, CDR1 is SGHTA and CDR2 FQGNSA. V lost 2 bases and J 5 bases, leaving 9 bases between the germline ends. The CDR3 runs 13 residues. The CDR3 sequence is CASSLNFGETQYF. The CDR3 region has the DNA TGTGCCAGCAGCTTAAACTTCGGTGAGACCCAGTACTTC. Combining the CDR3 with reference TRBV7-2 and TRBJ2-5 gives the whole variable domain GAGVSQSPSNKVTEKGKDVELRCDPISGHTALYWYRQSLGQGLEFLIYFQGNSAPDKSGLPSDRFSAERTGGSVSTLTIQRTQQEDSAVYLCASSLNFGETQYFGPGTRLLVL.

This clonotype was seen many times. The rearrangement joins TRBV18 to TRBJ1-1; 11 bases agree with TRBD1. From germline, CDR1 is KGHSH and CDR2 LQKENI. This CDR3 has 17 residues. Germline trimming cut 3 bases from V and 4 bases from J; bases unmatched to any gene: 10. The CDR3 nucleotides read TGTGCCAGCTCACCTACCGGGACAGGGGGAGTGGGCACTGAAGCTTTCTTT. Translation gives CASSPTGTGGVGTEAFF.

This clonotype was recorded many times. The chain is built from TRBV19 and TRBJ1-5; D gene ambiguous. V lost 5 bases and J lost 7, with 24 bases in between. Looked up from germline, CDR1 is LNHDA and CDR2 is SQIVND (reference sequence). This CDR3 region has 17 residues. CDR3 bases: TGTGCCAGTAGTCCTGACGGAAGGGTTCGAGGAAAACAGCCCCAGCATTTT. It specifies CASSPDGRVRGKQPQHF.

In this sample, this clonotype turned up many times. J is TRBJ1-6 and V is TRBV23-1; 8 nucleotides align to TRBD1. TRBV23-1 has ORF status, its function being uncertain. V lost 6 bases to trimming and J lost 8 bases; unmatched junction nucleotides: 6. The CDR3 has 14 amino acids. Here the CDR3 DNA reads TGCGCCAGCAGGACGGACAGGGTACATTCACCCCTCCACTTT. Translation: CASRTDRVHSPLHF.

The rearrangement links TRBV20-1 to TRBJ2-3; no clear D. The CDR3 has 15 residues. The germline V gene has CDR1 DFQATT and CDR2 SNEGSKA (reference sequence). V gave up 4 bases and J gave up 0 bases, with 14 bases separating them. CDR3 amino acids: CSAISKASSTDTQYF. The CDR3 DNA is TGCAGTGCTATATCCAAGGCATCTAGCACAGATACGCAGTATTTT.

This clonotype was observed at least ten times. The chain links TRBV19 to TRBJ1-1; TRBD1 matches at 8 bases. Trimming cost V 5 bases and J 4 bases; bases outside gene matches: 9. Per the germline V gene, CDR1 is LNHDA and CDR2 is SQIVND (reference sequence). There are 15 residues in the CDR3. CDR3 in amino acids: CASSSGGNRGTEAFF. CDR3 coding DNA: TGTGCCAGTAGTTCAGGGGGCAATAGGGGCACTGAAGCTTTCTTT.

V and J are TRBV2 and TRBJ2-7; D not resolved. Germline CDR1 SNHLY, CDR2 FYNNEI. Deletions cut 3 bases from V and 0 bases from J, with 6 bases between. The CDR3 runs to 13 residues. In DNA form, the CDR3 reads TGTGCCAGCAGTGATGGCGTCTCCTACGAGCAGTACTTC. Residues: CASSDGVSYEQYF.